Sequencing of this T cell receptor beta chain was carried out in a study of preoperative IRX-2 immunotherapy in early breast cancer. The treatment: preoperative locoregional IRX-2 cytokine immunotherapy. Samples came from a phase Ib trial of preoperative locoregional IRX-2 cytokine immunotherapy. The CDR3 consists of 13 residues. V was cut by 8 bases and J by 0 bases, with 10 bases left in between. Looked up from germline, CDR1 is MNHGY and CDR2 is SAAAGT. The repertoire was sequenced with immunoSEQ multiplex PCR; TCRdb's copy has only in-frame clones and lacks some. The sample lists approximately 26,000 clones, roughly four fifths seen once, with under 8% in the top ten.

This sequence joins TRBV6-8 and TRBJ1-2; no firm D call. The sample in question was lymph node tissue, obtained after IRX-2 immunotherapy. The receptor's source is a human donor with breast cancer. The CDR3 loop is CASYVAPNYGYTF. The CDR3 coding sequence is TGTGCCAGCTATGTAGCCCCTAACTATGGCTACACCTTC.